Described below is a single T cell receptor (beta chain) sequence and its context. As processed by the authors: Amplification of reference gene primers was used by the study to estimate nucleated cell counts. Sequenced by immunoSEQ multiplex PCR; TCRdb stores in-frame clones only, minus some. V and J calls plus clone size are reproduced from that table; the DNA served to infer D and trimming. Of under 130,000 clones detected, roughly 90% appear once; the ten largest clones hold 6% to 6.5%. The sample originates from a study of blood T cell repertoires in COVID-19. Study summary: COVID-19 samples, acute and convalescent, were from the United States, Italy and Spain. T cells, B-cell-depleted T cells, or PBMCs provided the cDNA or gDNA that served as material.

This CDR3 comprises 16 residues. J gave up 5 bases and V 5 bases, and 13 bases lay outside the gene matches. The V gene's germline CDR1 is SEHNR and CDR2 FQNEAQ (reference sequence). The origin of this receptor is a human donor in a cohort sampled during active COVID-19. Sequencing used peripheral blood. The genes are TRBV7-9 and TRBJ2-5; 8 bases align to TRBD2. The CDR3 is CASSPMGSGVGETQYF. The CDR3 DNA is TGTGCCAGCAGCCCCATGGGTAGCGGGGTTGGGGAGACCCAGTACTTC.